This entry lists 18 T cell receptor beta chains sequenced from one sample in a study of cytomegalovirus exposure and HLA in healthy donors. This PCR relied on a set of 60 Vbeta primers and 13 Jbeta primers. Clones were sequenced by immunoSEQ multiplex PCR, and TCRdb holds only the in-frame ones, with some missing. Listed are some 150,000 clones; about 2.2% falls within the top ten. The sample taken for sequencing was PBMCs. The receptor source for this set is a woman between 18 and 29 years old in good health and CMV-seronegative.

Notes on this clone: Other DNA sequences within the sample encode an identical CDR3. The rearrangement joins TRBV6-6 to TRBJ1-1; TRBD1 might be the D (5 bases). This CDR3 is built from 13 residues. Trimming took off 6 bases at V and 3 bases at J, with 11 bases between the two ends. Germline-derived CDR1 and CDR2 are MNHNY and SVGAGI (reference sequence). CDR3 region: CASRGGPHTEAFF. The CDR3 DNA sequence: TGTGCCAGCAGGGGGGGTCCCCACACTGAAGCTTTCTTT.

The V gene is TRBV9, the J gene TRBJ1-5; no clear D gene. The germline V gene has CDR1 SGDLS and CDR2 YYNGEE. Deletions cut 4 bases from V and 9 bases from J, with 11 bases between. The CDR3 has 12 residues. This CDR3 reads CASSSDRGPQHF. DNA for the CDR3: TGTGCCAGCAGCTCTGATCGGGGGCCCCAGCATTTT.

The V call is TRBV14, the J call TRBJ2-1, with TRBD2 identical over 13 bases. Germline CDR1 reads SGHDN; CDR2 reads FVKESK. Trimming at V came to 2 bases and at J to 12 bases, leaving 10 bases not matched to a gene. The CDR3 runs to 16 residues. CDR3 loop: CASSQPDGLAGVRQFF. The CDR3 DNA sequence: TGTGCCAGCAGCCAACCGGATGGACTAGCGGGAGTGAGGCAGTTCTTC.

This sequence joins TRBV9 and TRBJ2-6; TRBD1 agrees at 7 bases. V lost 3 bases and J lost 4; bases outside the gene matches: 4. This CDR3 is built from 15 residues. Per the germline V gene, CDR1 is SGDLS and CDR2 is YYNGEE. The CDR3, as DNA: TGTGCCAGCAGCGAGACAGGGTTCGGGGCCAACGTCCTGACTTTC. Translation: CASSETGFGANVLTF.

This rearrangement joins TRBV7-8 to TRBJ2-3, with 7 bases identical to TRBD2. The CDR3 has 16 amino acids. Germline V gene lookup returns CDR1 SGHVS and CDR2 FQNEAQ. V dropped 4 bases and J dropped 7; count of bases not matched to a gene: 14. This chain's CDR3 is CASSSRRLAVLNTQYF. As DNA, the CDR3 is TGTGCCAGCAGCTCCAGACGTCTAGCGGTCTTGAATACGCAGTATTTT.

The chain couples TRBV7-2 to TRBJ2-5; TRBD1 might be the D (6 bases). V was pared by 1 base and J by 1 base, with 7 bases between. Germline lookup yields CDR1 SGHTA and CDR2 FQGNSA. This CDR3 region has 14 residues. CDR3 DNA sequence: TGTGCCAGCAGCTTAGGACAGGCCCAAGAGACCCAGTACTTC. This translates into CASSLGQAQETQYF.

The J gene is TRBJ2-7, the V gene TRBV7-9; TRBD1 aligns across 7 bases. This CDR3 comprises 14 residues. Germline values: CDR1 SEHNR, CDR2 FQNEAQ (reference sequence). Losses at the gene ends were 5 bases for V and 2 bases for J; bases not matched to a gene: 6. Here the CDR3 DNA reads TGTGCCAGCAGCCGAACAGGGGTTGCCTACGAGCAGTACTTC. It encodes CASSRTGVAYEQYF.

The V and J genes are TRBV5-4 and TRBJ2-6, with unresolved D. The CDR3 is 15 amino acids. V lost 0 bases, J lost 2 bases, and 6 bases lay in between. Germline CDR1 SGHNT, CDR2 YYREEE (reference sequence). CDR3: CASSLGLAGANVLTF. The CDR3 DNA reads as TGTGCCAGCAGCTTGGGGCTAGCTGGGGCCAACGTCCTGACTTTC.

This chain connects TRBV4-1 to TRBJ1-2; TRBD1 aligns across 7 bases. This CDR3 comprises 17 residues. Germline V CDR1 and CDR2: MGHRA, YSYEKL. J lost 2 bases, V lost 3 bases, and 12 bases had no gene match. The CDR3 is CASSHSGTAYINYGYTF. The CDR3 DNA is TGCGCCAGCAGCCATTCCGGGACAGCTTATATCAACTATGGCTACACCTTC.

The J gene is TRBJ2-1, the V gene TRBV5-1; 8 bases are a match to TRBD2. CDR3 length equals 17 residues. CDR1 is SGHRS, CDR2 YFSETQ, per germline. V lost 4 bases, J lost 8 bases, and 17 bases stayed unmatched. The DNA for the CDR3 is TGCGCCAGCAGCAAGACCTTAACTAGCGGAGACATAGATGAGCAGTTCTTC. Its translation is CASSKTLTSGDIDEQFF.

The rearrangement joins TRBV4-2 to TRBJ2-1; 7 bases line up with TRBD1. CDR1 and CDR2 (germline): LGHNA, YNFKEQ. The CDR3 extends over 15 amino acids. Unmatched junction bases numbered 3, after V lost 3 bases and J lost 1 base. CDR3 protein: CASSQDRLSYNEQFF. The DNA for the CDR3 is TGTGCCAGCAGCCAGGACAGGCTTTCCTACAATGAGCAGTTCTTC.

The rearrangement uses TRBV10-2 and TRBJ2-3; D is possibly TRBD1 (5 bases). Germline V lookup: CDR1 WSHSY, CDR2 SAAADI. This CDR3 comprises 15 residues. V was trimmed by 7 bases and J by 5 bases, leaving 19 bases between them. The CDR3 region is CASKRRVEDRDTQYF. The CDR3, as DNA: TGCGCCAGCAAACGCCGGGTCGAAGACAGAGATACGCAGTATTTT.

CDR3 region: CASSILAPLSYEQYF. The CDR3 coding sequence is TGTGCCAGCAGCATACTAGCGCCCCTCTCCTACGAGCAGTACTTC. The rearrangement uses TRBV11-2 and TRBJ2-7; 7 positions match TRBD2. CDR1 and CDR2 from the germline V gene are SGHAT and FQNNGV. Unmatched junction bases numbered 7, after V lost 5 bases and J lost 0 bases. This CDR3 comprises 15 residues.

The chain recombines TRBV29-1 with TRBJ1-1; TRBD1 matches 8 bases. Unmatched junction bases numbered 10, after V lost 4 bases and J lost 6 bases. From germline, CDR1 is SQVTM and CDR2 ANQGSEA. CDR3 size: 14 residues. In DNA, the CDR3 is TGCAGCGTTGTCCCGAGGGCGGACAGGGCTGAAGCTTTCTTT. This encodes CSVVPRADRAEAFF.

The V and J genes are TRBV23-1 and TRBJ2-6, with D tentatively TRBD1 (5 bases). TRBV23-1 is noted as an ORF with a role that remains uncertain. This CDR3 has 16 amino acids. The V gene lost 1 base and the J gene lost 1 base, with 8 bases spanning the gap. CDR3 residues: CASSQFSGSGANVLTF. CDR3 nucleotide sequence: TGCGCCAGCAGTCAATTTTCAGGGTCTGGGGCCAACGTCCTGACTTTC.

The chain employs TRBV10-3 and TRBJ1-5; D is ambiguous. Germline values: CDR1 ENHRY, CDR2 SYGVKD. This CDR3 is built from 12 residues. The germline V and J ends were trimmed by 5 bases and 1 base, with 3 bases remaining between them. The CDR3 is CAISPSNQPQHF. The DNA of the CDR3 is TGTGCCATCAGTCCGAGCAATCAGCCCCAGCATTTT.

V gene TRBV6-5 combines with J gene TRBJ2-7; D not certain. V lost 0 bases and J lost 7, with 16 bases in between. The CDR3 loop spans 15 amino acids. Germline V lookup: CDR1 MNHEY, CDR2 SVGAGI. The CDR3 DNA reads TGTGCCAGCAGTTACTCCCCCTTCCAGCGTGGGGAGCAGTACTTC. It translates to CASSYSPFQRGEQYF.

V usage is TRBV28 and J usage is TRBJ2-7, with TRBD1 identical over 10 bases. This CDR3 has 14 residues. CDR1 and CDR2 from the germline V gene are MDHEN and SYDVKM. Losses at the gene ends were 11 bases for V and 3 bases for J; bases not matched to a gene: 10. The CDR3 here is CAQTPGQGNYEQYV. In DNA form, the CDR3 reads TGTGCCCAAACACCGGGACAGGGGAACTACGAGCAGTACGTC.